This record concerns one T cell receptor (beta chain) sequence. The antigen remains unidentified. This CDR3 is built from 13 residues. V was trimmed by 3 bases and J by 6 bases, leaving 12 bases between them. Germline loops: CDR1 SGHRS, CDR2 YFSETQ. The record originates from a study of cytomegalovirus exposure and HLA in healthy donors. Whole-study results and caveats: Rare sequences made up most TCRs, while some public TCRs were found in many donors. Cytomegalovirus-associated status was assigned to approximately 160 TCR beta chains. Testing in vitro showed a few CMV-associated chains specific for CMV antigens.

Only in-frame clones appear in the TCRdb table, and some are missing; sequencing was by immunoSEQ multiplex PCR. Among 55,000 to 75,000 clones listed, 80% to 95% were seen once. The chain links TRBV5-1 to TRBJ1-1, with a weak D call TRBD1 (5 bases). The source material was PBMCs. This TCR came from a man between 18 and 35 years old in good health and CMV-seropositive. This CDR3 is CASSSGGGPEAFF. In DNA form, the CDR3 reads TGCGCCAGCAGCTCGGGGGGGGGACCTGAAGCTTTCTTT.